The sequence of this TCR beta chain was determined in a study of PD-L1 blockade in urothelial cancer. The wider study: Patients had received 0 to 3 prior chemotherapy regimens.

Time point of the sample: peripheral blood 6 weeks after treatment start. The CDR3 length is 16 residues. J lost 6 bases, V lost 7 bases, and 14 bases had no gene match. The germline CDR1 and CDR2 sequences are LNHDA and SQIVND (reference sequence). Method: immunoSEQ multiplex PCR; TCRdb's copy keeps in-frame clones and lacks some. Altogether some 120,000 clones are present, about 89% being singletons, with the ten largest covering more than 1.5%. The material sequenced was PBMCs, taken around atezolizumab (anti-PD-L1) treatment. This TCR was recovered from a man between 60 and 75 years old with urothelial cancer. This chain uses TRBV19 with TRBJ2-3; TRBD2 matches 9 bases. This CDR3 reads CASTPLRGGAVDTQYF. In nucleotides, the CDR3 is TGTGCCAGTACTCCCCTGCGCGGGGGGGCCGTGGATACGCAGTATTTT.